The 4 T cell receptor beta chains below were found in one sample sequenced in a study of cytomegalovirus exposure and HLA in healthy donors. PCR amplification relied on 60 Vbeta primers (plus 13 Jbeta primers). TCRdb's table, derived via immunoSEQ multiplex PCR, lists solely in-frame clones and lacks some. The table lists about 180,000 clones, 75% to 85% of them singletons. Sequencing was performed on PBMCs. All receptors derive from a woman aged 30 to 39 in good health and CMV-seropositive.

The genes are TRBV5-1 and TRBJ2-5; D is possibly TRBD1 (6 bases). Germline CDR1 reads SGHRS; CDR2 reads YFSETQ. This CDR3 spans 14 amino acids. The V gene lost 3 bases and the J gene lost 3 bases, with 12 bases spanning the gap. The CDR3 bases are TGCGCCAGCAGCTCAAGGACAGTAGAAGAGACCCAGTACTTC. Its protein product is CASSSRTVEETQYF.

The CDR3, as DNA: TGTGCCAGCAGTTTAGTAGTTCAAGAGACCCAGTACTTC. This codes for CASSLVVQETQYF. The V gene is TRBV28, the J gene TRBJ2-5; the D is unclear. There are 13 residues in the CDR3. CDR1 and CDR2 (germline): MDHEN, SYDVKM. The germline V and J ends were trimmed by 2 bases and 2 bases, with 6 bases remaining between them.

J is TRBJ1-2 and V is TRBV27; possible D gene TRBD1, 5 bases. CDR3 length equals 15 residues. Per germline, CDR1 MNHEY and CDR2 SMNVEV (reference sequence). Trimming pared 1 base from V and 0 bases from J, leaving 9 bases between. CDR3 sequence reads: CASSLYRTPNYGYTF. For the CDR3, the DNA is TGTGCCAGCAGTTTATACCGGACACCTAACTATGGCTACACCTTC.

V usage is TRBV4-3 and J usage is TRBJ2-1, with TRBD2 matching over 10 bases. The CDR3 sequence is 18 residues long. Germline loops: CDR1 LGHNA, CDR2 YSLEER. V shed 0 bases and J 9 bases; nucleotides not matched to a gene: 14. The CDR3 DNA is TGCGCCAGCAGCCAAGATCTATCGCAGCGGGGGGGCCAGATTGAGCAGTTCTTC. Translating gives CASSQDLSQRGGQIEQFF.